This TCR beta chain comes out of a study of shared clonotypes between healthy human individuals. Points from the study as a whole: Generation probability values for non-shared clonotypes were lower than those for clonotypes shared by all four donors.

Germline V gene sequence: CDR1 SEHNR, CDR2 FQNEAQ (reference sequence). The V end lost 5 bases, the J end lost 7 bases, and 11 bases lay between the germline ends. CDR3 length equals 13 residues. The donors were adults (healthy and HIV-negative) with no recent acute infections or vaccinations. Sequencing was performed with immunoSEQ multiplex PCR; in TCRdb, only in-frame clones are kept and a portion is missing. The sample lists roughly 2,300,000 clones; 85% to 95% were seen once. A note on this clone: Its antigen is undetermined.

Sequenced sample: naive CD4+ T cells from PBMCs. The subset is: CD45RA+ positively selected. The V call is TRBV7-9, the J call TRBJ2-2; D call uncertain. The sequence came from a man aged 18-30 years in good health. Some clones in this sample may be carry-over from other donors' samples. The CDR3 DNA reads TGTGCCAGCAGCCGACACGGTGGCGGGGAGCTGTTTTTT. The encoded protein is CASSRHGGGELFF.